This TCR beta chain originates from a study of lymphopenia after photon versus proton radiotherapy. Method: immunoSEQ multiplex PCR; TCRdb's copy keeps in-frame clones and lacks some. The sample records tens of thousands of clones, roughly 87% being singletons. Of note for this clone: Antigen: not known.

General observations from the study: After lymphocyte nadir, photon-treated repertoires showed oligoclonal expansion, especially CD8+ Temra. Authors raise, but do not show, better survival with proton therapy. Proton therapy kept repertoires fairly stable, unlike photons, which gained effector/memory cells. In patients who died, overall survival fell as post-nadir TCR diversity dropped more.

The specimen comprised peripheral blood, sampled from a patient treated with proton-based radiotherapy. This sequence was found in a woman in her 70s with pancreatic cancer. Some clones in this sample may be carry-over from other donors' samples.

CDR3 amino acids: CSVEAGVGGGRYTF. CDR3 DNA: TGCAGCGTTGAAGCGGGCGTGGGGGGAGGTCGTTACACCTTC. This chain joins TRBV29-1 and TRBJ1-2, with TRBD1 as a possible D gene (5 bases). Germline V gene data show CDR1 as SQVTM and CDR2 as ANQGSEA. The CDR3 has 14 residues. V lost 1 base to trimming and J lost 11 bases, with 20 bases between them. The full variable domain, its missing parts supplied by reference TRBV29-1 and TRBJ1-2, is SAVISQKPSRDICQRGTSLTIQCQVDSQVTMMFWYRQQPGQSLTLIATANQGSEATYESGFVIDKFPISRPNLTFSTLTVSNMSPEDSSIYLCSVEAGVGGGRYTFGSGTRLTVV.